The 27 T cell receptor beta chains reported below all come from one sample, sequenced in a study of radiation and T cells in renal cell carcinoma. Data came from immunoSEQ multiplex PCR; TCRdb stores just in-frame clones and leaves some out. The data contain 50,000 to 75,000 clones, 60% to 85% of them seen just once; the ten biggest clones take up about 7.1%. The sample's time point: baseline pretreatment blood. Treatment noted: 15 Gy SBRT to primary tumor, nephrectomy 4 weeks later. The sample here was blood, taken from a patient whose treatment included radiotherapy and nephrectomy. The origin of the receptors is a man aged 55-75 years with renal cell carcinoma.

The CDR3 sequence: CASSDIGGYNEQFF. CDR3 in DNA: TGCGCCAGCAGCGATATCGGCGGCTACAATGAGCAGTTCTTC. The rearrangement links TRBV4-1 to TRBJ2-1, with D unresolved. V gave up 5 bases and J gave up 3 bases, with 11 bases separating them. Germline CDR1 and CDR2: MGHRA and YSYEKL. This CDR3 is 14 amino acids long.

The CDR3 coding sequence is TGTGCCAGCAGTGGCTCAGGGTGGAGGAATGAAGCTTTCTTT. It codes for CASSGSGWRNEAFF. The rearrangement joins TRBV6-1 to TRBJ1-1, with D possibly matching TRBD1 (5 bases). The ends were cut back, 4 bases at V and 7 bases at J, with 16 bases in the middle. Germline V gives CDR1 MNHNS, CDR2 SASEGT. The CDR3 loop spans 14 amino acids.

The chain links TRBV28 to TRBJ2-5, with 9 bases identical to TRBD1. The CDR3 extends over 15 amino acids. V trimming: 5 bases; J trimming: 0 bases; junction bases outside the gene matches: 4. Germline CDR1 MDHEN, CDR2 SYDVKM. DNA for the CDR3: TGTGCCAGCAGTCCAGGGGACAGGGACCAAGAGACCCAGTACTTC. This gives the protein CASSPGDRDQETQYF. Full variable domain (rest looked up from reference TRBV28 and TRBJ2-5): DVKVTQSSRYLVKRTGEKVFLECVQDMDHENMFWYRQDPGLGLRLIYFSYDVKMKEKGDIPEGYSVSREKKERFSLILESASTNQTSMYLCASSPGDRDQETQYFGPGTRLLVL.

Here the CDR3 reads CASSFGGSSTDTQYF. The CDR3 DNA reads TGTGCCAGCAGCTTTGGGGGCTCGTCCACAGATACGCAGTATTTT. The V call is TRBV7-2, the J call TRBJ2-3; TRBD1 is a possible D gene (6 bases). V was clipped by 3 bases and J by 2 bases, with 12 bases between them. Germline V gene data show CDR1 as SGHTA and CDR2 as FQGNSA. This CDR3 is 15 amino acids long.

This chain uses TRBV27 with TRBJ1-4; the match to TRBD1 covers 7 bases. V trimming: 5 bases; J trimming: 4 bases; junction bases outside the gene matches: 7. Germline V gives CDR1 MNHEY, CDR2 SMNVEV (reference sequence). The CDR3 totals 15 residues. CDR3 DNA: TGTGCCAGCAGTCCCCTGACAGGGAATAATGAAAAACTGTTTTTT. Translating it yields CASSPLTGNNEKLFF.

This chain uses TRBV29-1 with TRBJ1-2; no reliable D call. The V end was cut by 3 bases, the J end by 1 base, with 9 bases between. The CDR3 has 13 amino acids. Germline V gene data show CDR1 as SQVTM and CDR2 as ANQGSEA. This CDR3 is CSVEWSGNYGYTF. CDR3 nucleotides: TGCAGCGTTGAGTGGAGCGGTAACTATGGCTACACCTTC. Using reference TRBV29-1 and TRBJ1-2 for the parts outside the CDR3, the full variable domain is SAVISQKPSRDICQRGTSLTIQCQVDSQVTMMFWYRQQPGQSLTLIATANQGSEATYESGFVIDKFPISRPNLTFSTLTVSNMSPEDSSIYLCSVEWSGNYGYTFGSGTRLTVV.

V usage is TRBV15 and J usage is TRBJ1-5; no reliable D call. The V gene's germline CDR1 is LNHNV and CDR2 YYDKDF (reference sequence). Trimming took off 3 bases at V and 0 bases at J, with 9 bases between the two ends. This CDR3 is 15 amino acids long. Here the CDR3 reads CATSSDRYSNQPQHF. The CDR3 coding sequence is TGTGCCACCAGCAGCGACCGCTATAGCAATCAGCCCCAGCATTTT.

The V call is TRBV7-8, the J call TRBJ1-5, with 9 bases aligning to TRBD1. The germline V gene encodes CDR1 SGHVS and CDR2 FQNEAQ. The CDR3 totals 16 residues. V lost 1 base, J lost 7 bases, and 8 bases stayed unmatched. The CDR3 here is CASSLGGQGPGQPQHF. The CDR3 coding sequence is TGTGCCAGCAGCTTAGGGGGACAGGGTCCGGGGCAGCCCCAGCATTTT.

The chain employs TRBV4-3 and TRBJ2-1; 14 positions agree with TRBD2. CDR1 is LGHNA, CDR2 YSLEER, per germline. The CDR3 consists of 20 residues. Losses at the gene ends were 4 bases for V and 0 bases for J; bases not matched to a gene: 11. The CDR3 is CASSPMGGLAGESSYNEQFF. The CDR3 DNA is TGCGCCAGCAGCCCCATGGGGGGACTAGCGGGGGAGAGCTCCTACAATGAGCAGTTCTTC.

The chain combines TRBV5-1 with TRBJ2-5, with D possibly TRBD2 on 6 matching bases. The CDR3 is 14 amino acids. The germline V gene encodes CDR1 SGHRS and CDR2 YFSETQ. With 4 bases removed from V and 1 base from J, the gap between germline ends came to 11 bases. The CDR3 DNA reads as TGCGCCAGCAGCGTAACCGGGAGCCAAGAGACCCAGTACTTC. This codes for CASSVTGSQETQYF. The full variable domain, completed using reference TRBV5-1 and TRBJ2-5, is KAGVTQTPRYLIKTRGQQVTLSCSPISGHRSVSWYQQTPGQGLQFLFEYFSETQRNKGNFPGRFSGRQFSNSRSEMNVSTLELGDSALYLCASSVTGSQETQYFGPGTRLLVL.

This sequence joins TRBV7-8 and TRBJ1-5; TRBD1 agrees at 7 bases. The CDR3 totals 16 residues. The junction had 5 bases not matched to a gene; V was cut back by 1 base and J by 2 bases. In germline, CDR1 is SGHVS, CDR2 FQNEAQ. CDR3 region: CASSLGSDRRNQPQHF. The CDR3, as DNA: TGTGCCAGCAGCTTAGGATCGGACAGGCGCAATCAGCCCCAGCATTTT.

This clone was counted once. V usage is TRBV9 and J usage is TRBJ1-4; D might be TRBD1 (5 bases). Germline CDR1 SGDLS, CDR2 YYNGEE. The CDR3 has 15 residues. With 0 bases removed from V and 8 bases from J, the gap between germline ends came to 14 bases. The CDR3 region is CASSVDQERGEKLFF. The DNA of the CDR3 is TGTGCCAGCAGCGTAGATCAGGAGAGGGGCGAAAAACTGTTTTTT.

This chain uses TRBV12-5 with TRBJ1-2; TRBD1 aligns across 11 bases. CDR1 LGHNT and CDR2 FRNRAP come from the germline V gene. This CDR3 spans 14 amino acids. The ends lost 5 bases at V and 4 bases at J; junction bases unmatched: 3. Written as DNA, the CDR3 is TGTGCTAGTGGTGTGGGACAGGGGGTCTATGGCTACACCTTC. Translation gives CASGVGQGVYGYTF.

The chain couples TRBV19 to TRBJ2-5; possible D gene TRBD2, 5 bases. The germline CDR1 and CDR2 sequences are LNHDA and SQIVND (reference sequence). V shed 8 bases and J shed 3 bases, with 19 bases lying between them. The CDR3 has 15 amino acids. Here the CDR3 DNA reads TGTGCCAGTCGATCCGGACTCCTTTTGGAAGAGACCCAGTACTTC. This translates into CASRSGLLLEETQYF.

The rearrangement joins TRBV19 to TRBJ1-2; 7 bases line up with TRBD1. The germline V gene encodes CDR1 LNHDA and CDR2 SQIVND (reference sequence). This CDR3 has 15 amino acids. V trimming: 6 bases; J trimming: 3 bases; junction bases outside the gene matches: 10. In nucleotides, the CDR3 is TGTGCCAGTAGATTCGGACAGGCGGGGGACTATGGCTACACCTTC. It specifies CASRFGQAGDYGYTF.

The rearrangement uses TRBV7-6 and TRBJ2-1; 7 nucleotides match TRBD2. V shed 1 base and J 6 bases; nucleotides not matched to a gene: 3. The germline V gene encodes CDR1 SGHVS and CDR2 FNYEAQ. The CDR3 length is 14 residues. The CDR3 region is CASSLVASGNEQFF. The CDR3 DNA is TGTGCCAGCAGCTTAGTGGCTAGCGGCAATGAGCAGTTCTTC.

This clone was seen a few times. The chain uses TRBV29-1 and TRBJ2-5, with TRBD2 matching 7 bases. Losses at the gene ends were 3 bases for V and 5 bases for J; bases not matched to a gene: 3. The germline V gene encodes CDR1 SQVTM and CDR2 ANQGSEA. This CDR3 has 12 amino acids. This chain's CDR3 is CSVDGSGETQYF. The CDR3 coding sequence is TGCAGCGTTGACGGTAGCGGGGAGACCCAGTACTTC.

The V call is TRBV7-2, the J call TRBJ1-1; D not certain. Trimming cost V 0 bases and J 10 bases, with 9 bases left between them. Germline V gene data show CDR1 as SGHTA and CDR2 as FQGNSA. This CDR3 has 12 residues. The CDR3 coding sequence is TGTGCCAGCAGCTTAGCTCAAGGGCTAGCTTTCTTT. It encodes CASSLAQGLAFF.

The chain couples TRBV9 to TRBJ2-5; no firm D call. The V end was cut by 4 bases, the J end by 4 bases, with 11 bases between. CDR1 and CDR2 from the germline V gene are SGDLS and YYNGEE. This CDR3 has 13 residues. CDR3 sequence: CASSHLGGETQYF. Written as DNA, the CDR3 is TGTGCCAGCAGCCATCTCGGTGGAGAGACCCAGTACTTC.

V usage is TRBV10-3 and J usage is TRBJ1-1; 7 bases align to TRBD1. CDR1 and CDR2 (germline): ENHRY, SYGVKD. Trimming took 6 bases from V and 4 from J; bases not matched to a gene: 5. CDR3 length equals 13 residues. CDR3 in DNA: TGTGCCATCAGGCTGGGGACAGCCACTGAAGCTTTCTTT. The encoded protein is CAIRLGTATEAFF.

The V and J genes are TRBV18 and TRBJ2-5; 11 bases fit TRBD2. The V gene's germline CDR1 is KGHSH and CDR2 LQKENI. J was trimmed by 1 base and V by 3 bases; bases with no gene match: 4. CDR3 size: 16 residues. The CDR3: CASSPLGLAGQETQYF. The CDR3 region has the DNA TGTGCCAGCTCACCCCTCGGACTAGCGGGCCAAGAGACCCAGTACTTC.

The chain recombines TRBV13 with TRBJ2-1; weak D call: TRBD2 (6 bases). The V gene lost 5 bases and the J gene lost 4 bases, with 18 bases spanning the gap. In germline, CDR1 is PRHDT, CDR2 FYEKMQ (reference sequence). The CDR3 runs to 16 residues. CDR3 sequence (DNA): TGTGCCAGCAGCCCAGGACTAATCATACCGTACAATGAGCAGTTCTTC. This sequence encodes CASSPGLIIPYNEQFF. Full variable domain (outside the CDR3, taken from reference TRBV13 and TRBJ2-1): AAGVIQSPRHLIKEKRETATLKCYPIPRHDTVYWYQQGPGQDPQFLISFYEKMQSDKGSIPDRFSAQQFSDYHSELNMSSLELGDSALYFCASSPGLIIPYNEQFFGPGTRLTVL.

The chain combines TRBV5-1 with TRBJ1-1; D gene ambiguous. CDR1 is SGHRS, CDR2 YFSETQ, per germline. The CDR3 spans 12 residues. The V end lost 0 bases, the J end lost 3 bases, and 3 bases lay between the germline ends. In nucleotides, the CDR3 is TGCGCCAGCAGCTTGGGATACACTGAAGCTTTCTTT. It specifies CASSLGYTEAFF.

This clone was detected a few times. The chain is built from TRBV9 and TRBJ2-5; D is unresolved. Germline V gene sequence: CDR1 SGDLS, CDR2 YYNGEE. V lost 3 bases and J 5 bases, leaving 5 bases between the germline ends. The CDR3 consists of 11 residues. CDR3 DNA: TGTGCCAGCAGCGACGAGGAGACCCAGTACTTC. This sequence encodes CASSDEETQYF.

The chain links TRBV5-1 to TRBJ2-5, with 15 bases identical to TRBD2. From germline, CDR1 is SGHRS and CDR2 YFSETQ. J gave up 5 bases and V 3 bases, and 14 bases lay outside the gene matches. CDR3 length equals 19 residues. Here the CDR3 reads CASSSFGLAGGLAGETQYF. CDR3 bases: TGCGCCAGCAGCTCCTTCGGACTAGCGGGAGGGCTAGCGGGGGAGACCCAGTACTTC.

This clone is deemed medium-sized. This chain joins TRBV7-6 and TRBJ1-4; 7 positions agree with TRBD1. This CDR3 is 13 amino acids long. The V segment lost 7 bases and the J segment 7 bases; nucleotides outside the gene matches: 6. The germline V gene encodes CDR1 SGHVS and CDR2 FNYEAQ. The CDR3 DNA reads TGTGCCAGCACCACAGGGGAATTTGAAAAACTGTTTTTT. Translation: CASTTGEFEKLFF.

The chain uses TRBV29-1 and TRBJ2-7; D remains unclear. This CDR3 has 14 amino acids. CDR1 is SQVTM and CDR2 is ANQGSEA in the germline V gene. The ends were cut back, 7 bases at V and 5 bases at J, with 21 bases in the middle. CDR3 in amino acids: CSGEGWPPDNEQYF. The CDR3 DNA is TGCAGCGGAGAAGGTTGGCCACCCGACAACGAGCAGTACTTC.